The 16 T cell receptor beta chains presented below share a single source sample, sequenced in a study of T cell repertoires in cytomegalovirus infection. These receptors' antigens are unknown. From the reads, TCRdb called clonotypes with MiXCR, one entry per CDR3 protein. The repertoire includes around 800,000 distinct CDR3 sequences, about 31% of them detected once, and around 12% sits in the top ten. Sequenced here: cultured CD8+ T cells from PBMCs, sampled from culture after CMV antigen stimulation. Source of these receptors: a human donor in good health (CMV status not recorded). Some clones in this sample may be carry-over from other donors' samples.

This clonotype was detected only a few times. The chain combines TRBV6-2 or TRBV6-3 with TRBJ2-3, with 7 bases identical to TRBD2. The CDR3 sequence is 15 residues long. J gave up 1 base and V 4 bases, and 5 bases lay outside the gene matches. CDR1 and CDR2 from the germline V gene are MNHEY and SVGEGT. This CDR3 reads CASSSRDYGTDTQYF. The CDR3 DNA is TGTGCCAGCAGTTCCCGGGACTACGGCACAGATACGCAGTATTTT.

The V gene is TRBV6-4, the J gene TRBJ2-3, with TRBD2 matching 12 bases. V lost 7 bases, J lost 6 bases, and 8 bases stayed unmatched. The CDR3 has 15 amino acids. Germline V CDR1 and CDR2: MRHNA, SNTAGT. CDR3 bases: TGTGCCAGCACCAGGACTAGCGGGGCCATTGATACGCAGTATTTT. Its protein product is CASTRTSGAIDTQYF.

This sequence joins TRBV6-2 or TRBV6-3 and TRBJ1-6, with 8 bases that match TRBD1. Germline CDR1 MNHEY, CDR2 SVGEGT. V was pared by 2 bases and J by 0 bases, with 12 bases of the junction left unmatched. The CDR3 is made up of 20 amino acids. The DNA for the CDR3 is TGTGCCAGCAGTTACCCCGGGACAGGTGCCGTGGTCTCCTATAATTCACCCCTCCACTTT. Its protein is CASSYPGTGAVVSYNSPLHF.

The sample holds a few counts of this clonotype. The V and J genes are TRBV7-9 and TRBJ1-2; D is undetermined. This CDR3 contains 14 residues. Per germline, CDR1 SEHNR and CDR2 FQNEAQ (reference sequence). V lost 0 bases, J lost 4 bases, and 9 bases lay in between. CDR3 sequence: CASSLAAVRYGYTF. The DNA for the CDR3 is TGTGCCAGCAGCTTAGCGGCAGTCCGCTATGGCTACACCTTC.

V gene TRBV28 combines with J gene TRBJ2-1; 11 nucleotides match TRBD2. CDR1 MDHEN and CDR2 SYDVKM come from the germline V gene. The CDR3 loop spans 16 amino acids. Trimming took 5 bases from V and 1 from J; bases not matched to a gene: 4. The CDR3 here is CASSTRLAGSYNEQFF. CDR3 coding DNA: TGTGCCAGCAGTACGAGACTAGCGGGGTCCTACAATGAGCAGTTCTTC.

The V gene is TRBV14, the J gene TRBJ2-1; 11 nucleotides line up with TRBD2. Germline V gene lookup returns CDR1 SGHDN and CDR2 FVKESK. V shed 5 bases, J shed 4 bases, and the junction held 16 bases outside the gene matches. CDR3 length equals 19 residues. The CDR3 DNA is TGTGCCAGCAGCGACCACGTCTTCCGGGGACTAGCGGCTTACAATGAGCAGTTCTTC. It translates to CASSDHVFRGLAAYNEQFF.

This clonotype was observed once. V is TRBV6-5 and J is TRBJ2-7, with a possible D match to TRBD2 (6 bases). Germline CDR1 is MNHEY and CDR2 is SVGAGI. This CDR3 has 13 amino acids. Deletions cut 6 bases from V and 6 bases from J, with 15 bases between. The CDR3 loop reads CASRLAWGSEQYV. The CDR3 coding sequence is TGTGCCAGCAGGCTAGCGTGGGGCAGCGAGCAGTACGTC.

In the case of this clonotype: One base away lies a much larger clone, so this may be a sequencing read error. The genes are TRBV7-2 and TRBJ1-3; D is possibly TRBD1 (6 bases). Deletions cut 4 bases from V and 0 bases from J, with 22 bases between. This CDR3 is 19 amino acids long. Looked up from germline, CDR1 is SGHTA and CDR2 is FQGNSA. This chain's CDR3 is CASSSGRTTDRYSGNTIYF. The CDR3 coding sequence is TGTGCCAGCAGCTCGGGCCGGACGACGGACAGATACTCTGGAAACACCATATATTTT.

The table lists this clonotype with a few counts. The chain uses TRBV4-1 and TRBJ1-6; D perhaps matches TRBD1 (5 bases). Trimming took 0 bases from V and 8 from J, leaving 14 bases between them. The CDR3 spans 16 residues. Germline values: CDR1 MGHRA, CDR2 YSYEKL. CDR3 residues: CASSQDRRTRDSPLHF. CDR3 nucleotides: TGCGCCAGCAGCCAAGATCGTCGGACCAGGGATTCACCCCTCCACTTT.

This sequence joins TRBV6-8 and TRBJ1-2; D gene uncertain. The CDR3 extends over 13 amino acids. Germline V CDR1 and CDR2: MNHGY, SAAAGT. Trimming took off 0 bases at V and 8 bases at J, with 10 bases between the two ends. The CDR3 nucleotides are TGTGCCAGCAGTTACTCGGCTCGGCAGGGCTACACCTTC. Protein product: CASSYSARQGYTF.

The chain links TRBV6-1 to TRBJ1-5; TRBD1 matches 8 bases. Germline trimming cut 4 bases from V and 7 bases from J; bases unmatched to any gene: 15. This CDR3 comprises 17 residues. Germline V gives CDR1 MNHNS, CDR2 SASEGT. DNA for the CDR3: TGTGCCAGCAGTGGAGCGCTCTTGGACAGGGCTCGGCAGCCCCAGCATTTT. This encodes CASSGALLDRARQPQHF.

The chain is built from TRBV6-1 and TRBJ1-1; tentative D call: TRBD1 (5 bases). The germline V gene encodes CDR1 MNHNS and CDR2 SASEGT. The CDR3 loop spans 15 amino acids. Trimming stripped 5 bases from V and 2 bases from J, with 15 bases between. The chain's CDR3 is CASSYVDQGNTEAFF. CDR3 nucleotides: TGTGCCAGCAGTTACGTCGACCAGGGCAACACTGAAGCTTTCTTT.

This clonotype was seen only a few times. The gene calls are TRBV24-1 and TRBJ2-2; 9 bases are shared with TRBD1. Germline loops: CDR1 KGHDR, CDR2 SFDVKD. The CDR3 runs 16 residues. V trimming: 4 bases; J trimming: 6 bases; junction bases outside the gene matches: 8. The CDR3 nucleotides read TGTGCCACCAGTGACCCGGGACAGGGACTGGCCGGGGAGCTGTTTTTT. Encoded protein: CATSDPGQGLAGELFF.

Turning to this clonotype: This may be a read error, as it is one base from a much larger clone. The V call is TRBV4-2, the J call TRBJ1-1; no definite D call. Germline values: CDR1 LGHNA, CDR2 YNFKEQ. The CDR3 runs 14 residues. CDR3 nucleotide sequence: TGTGCCAGCAGCCAAGGTACAGAAAACACTGAAGCTCTCTTT. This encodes CASSQGTENTEALF.

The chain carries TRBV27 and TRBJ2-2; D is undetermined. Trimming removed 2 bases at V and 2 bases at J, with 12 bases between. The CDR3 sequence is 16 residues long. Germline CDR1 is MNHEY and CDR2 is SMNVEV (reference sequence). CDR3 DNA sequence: TGTGCCAGCAGTTTAACGGCACCGGCCAACACCGGGGAGCTGTTTTTT. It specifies CASSLTAPANTGELFF.

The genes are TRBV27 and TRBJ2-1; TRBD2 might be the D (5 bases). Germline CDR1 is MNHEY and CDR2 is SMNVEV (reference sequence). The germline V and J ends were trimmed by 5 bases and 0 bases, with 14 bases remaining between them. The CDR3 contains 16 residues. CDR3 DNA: TGTGCCAGCAGTAAACTAGAGGCGAGCTCCTACAATGAGCAGTTCTTC. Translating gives CASSKLEASSYNEQFF.